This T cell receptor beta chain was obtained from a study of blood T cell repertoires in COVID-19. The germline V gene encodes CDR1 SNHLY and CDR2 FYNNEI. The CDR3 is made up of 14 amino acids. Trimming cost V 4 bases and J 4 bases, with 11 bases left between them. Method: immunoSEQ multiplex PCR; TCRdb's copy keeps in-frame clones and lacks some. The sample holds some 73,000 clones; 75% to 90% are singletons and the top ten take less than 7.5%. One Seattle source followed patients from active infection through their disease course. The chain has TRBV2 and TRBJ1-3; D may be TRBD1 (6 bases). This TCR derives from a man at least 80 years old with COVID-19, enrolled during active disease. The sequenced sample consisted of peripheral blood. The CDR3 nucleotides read TGTGCCAGCAGTGGTTGGGGGCCAGGAAACACCATATATTTT. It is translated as CASSGWGPGNTIYF. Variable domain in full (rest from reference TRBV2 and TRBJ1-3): EPEVTQTPSHQVTQMGQEVILRCVPISNHLYFYWYRQILGQKVEFLVSFYNNEISEKSEIFDDQFSVERPDGSNFTLKIRSTKLEDSAMYFCASSGWGPGNTIYFGEGSWLTVV.